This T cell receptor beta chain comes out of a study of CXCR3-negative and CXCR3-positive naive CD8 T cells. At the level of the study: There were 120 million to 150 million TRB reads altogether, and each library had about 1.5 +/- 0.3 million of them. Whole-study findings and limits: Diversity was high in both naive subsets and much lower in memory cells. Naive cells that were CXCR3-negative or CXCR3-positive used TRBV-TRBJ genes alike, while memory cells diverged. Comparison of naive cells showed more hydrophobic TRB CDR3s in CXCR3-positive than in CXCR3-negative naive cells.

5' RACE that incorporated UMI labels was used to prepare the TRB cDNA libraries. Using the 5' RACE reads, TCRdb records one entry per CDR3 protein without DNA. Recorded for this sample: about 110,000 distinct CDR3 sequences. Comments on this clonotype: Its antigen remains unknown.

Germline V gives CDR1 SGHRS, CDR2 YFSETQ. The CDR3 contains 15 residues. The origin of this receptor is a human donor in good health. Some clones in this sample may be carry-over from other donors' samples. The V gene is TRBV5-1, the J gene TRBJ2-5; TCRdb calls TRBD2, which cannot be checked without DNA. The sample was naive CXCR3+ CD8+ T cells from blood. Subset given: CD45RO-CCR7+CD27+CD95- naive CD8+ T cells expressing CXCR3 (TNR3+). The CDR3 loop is CANSVAGGSQETQYF.